Listed below are T cell receptor beta chains from one sample, sequenced in a study of blood T cell repertoires in COVID-19. TCRdb's table, derived via immunoSEQ multiplex PCR, lists solely in-frame clones and lacks some. Of a few hundred thousand clones listed, more than 75% are singletons. Sequenced input: PBMCs or T cells enriched from blood (not recorded which). The receptors come from a young woman who had recovered from COVID-19. CDR3s include the opening cysteine and the closing phenylalanine or tryptophan. Each record gives: CDR3 protein, CDR3 DNA, V gene, D gene, J gene, clone size. A D gene is named only where the DNA matches it firmly. A clone size is listed for some rows: how often the clone was seen (once, few, many), or a class if it is expanded.

CASSQDVAGRGEKLFF,TGTGCCAGCAGCCAAGATGTTGCGGGGCGAGGTGAAAAACTGTTTTTT,TRBV14,NA,TRBJ1-4,NA
CASSSAGTGGVYEQYF,TGTGCCAGCAGCTCGGCCGGGACAGGGGGTGTGTACGAGCAGTACTTC,TRBV11-2,TRBD1,TRBJ2-7,NA
CASSQTAGQESYEQYF,TGCGCCAGCAGCCAAACGGCGGGACAGGAGTCCTACGAGCAGTACTTC,TRBV4-1,TRBD1,TRBJ2-7,NA
CASSPLQGSYEQYF,TGTGCCAGCTCACCGTTACAGGGTTCCTACGAGCAGTACTTC,TRBV18,NA,TRBJ2-7,NA
CASKRTGGYQPQHF,TGTGCCAGCAAAAGGACAGGGGGCTATCAGCCCCAGCATTTT,TRBV6-5,TRBD1,TRBJ1-5,few
CASSPLPGLAGATYEQYF,TGTGCCAGCAGCCCTCTACCGGGACTAGCGGGGGCGACCTACGAGCAGTACTTC,TRBV3-1/TRBV3-2,TRBD2,TRBJ2-7,NA
CAISGPGQGTTDTQYF,TGTGCCATCAGTGGGCCAGGACAGGGTACGACAGATACGCAGTATTTT,TRBV10-3,TRBD1,TRBJ2-3,NA
CAALGGNYEQYF,TGTGCCGCACTTGGAGGGAACTACGAGCAGTACTTC,TRBV12-3/TRBV12-4,NA,TRBJ2-7,NA
CASSTRAANTEAFF,TGTGCCAGCAGCACTAGGGCGGCGAACACTGAAGCTTTCTTT,TRBV7-9,NA,TRBJ1-1,NA
CASSGGSTDTQYF,TGTGCCAGCAGCGGGGGGAGCACAGATACGCAGTATTTT,TRBV6-4,TRBD2,TRBJ2-3,NA
CSAHRSMGYTF,TGCAGTGCCCACCGATCTATGGGCTACACCTTC,TRBV20-1,NA,TRBJ1-2,NA
CASSDRVYSPLHF,TGTGCCAGCAGTGACAGGGTATACTCACCCCTCCACTTT,TRBV27,TRBD1,TRBJ1-6,NA
CASRPGQTYYGYTF,TGTGCCAGCAGGCCGGGACAGACTTACTATGGCTACACCTTC,TRBV28,TRBD1,TRBJ1-2,NA
CASSLGLAGVGEQYF,TGTGCCAGCAGTTTGGGACTAGCGGGAGTTGGCGAGCAGTACTTC,TRBV28,TRBD2,TRBJ2-7,NA
CASSIVGGNSNQPQHF,TGTGCCAGTAGTATAGTGGGGGGGAATAGCAATCAGCCCCAGCATTTT,TRBV19,NA,TRBJ1-5,NA
CASTSSLAGVAPQFF,TGCGCCAGCACCTCCTCACTAGCGGGGGTAGCCCCGCAGTTCTTC,TRBV5-1,TRBD2,TRBJ2-1,NA
CAWISPGGYTF,TGTGCCTGGATTTCTCCGGGGGGCTACACCTTC,TRBV30,NA,TRBJ1-2,NA
CASSPGISGRATSYNEQFF,TGTGCCAGCAGCCCTGGTATTAGCGGGAGGGCCACTTCCTACAATGAGCAGTTCTTC,TRBV9,TRBD2,TRBJ2-1,NA
CAISQSRSSYEQYF,TGTGCCATCAGTCAGTCAAGGAGCTCCTACGAGCAGTACTTC,TRBV10-3,NA,TRBJ2-7,NA
CASSFDLLDFHYEQYF,TGTGCCAGCAGCTTCGACTTGTTGGACTTTCACTACGAGCAGTACTTC,TRBV6-8,NA,TRBJ2-7,NA
CASSVGLRWIETQYF,TGCGCCAGCAGCGTGGGACTGAGGTGGATCGAGACCCAGTACTTC,TRBV5-1,NA,TRBJ2-5,NA
CAWSIGLAARDTQYF,TGTGCCTGGAGCATCGGACTAGCGGCTAGGGATACGCAGTATTTT,TRBV30,TRBD2,TRBJ2-3,NA
CASSLWIAGNTIYF,TGTGCCAGCAGCTTGTGGATAGCCGGAAACACCATATATTTT,TRBV5-5,NA,TRBJ1-3,NA
CASSLTGGFSPLHF,TGTGCCAGCAGCTTAACCGGAGGTTTTTCACCCCTCCACTTT,TRBV7-3,NA,TRBJ1-6,NA
CASSPRGGYEQYF,TGTGCCAGCAGCCCCCGTGGAGGCTACGAGCAGTACTTC,TRBV9,NA,TRBJ2-7,once
CASSEVPGLVMNEQFF,TGTGCCAGCAGCGAGGTACCGGGACTAGTTATGAATGAGCAGTTCTTC,TRBV9,TRBD2,TRBJ2-1,NA
CAWSVGGLGPQHF,TGTGCCTGGAGTGTCGGAGGGCTTGGGCCCCAGCATTTT,TRBV30,NA,TRBJ1-5,NA
CASSFQQTLGKLFF,TGTGCCAGCAGCTTTCAACAAACCCTTGGAAAACTGTTTTTT,TRBV7-2,NA,TRBJ1-4,NA
CASSLGTGQGAAEAFF,TGTGCCAGCAGCTTAGGAACGGGACAGGGGGCGGCTGAAGCTTTCTTT,TRBV11-2,TRBD1,TRBJ1-1,NA